Shown below are 18 T cell receptor beta chains from a single sample sequenced in a study of shared T cell receptors in the human thymus. The repertoire was sequenced with immunoSEQ multiplex PCR; TCRdb's copy has only in-frame clones and lacks some. The table has more than 300,000 clones, just under 95% seen once. Sequencing input: thymocytes. Source of these receptors: a human donor.

The chain employs TRBV19 and TRBJ2-7; the D call may be TRBD1 or TRBD2 (5 bases each). The V and J ends lost 4 bases and 9 bases respectively, with 22 bases between them. This CDR3 comprises 15 residues. Germline CDR1 is LNHDA and CDR2 is SQIVND (reference sequence). The CDR3: CASSKGDETGMGQYF. The CDR3 DNA is TGTGCCAGTAGTAAAGGGGACGAGACCGGAATGGGGCAGTACTTC.

The gene calls are TRBV28 and TRBJ1-3; no reliable D call. V was clipped by 4 bases and J by 1 base, with 20 bases between them. CDR1 and CDR2 from the germline V gene are MDHEN and SYDVKM. The CDR3 runs 18 residues. The CDR3 DNA follows: TGTGCCAGCAGTTCAACCTCCAGACCGGGAAAATCTGGAAACACCATATATTTT. This gives the protein CASSSTSRPGKSGNTIYF.

This chain connects TRBV28 to TRBJ2-5; possible D gene TRBD2, 8 bases. Trimming took off 6 bases at V and 2 bases at J, with 25 bases between the two ends. CDR1 is MDHEN, CDR2 SYDVKM, per germline. The length of the CDR3 is 18 residues. The CDR3 bases are TGTGCCAGCAGCCCCCGACAGGGAGAGCGGGAGTTTCAAGAGACCCAGTACTTC. As protein: CASSPRQGEREFQETQYF.

The V and J genes are TRBV30 and TRBJ1-2; D remains unclear. Germline-derived CDR1 and CDR2 are GTSNPN and SVGIG (reference sequence). Trimming took 2 bases from V and 7 from J, leaving 14 bases between them. CDR3 length: 13 amino acids. The CDR3 loop reads CAWSTRGSSGYTF. Written as DNA, the CDR3 is TGTGCCTGGAGTACCCGAGGTAGTTCTGGCTACACCTTC.

The chain links TRBV4-1 to TRBJ2-7; 7 bases are a match to TRBD1. Unmatched junction bases numbered 8, after V lost 3 bases and J lost 3 bases. Germline loops: CDR1 MGHRA, CDR2 YSYEKL. The CDR3 spans 15 residues. Written as DNA, the CDR3 is TGCGCCAGCAGCCAGACCCGGGACAGAGTCTACGAGCAGTACTTC. This codes for CASSQTRDRVYEQYF.

This rearrangement joins TRBV29-1 to TRBJ1-3; 7 bases are shared with TRBD1. Trimming cost V 4 bases and J 0 bases; bases outside gene matches: 6. The length of the CDR3 is 15 residues. Germline V gene lookup returns CDR1 SQVTM and CDR2 ANQGSEA. CDR3 in DNA: TGCAGCGTTGCGGACAGGAGGAGCTCTGGAAACACCATATATTTT. Translation gives CSVADRRSSGNTIYF.

The chain carries TRBV7-6 and TRBJ2-5, with a tentative D call TRBD2 (5 bases). Trimming shortened V by 4 bases and J by 4 bases, and 7 bases separated the two germline ends. The CDR3 spans 12 residues. The V gene's germline CDR1 is SGHVS and CDR2 FNYEAQ. CDR3 amino acids: CASSSSGETQYF. The CDR3 DNA reads as TGTGCCAGCAGCTCGAGCGGAGAGACCCAGTACTTC. Based on the CDR3 plus reference TRBV7-6 and TRBJ2-5, the full variable domain is GAGVSQSPRYKVTKRGQDVALRCDPISGHVSLYWYRQALGQGPEFLTYFNYEAQQDKSGLPNDRFSAERPEGSISTLTIQRTEQRDSAMYRCASSSSGETQYFGPGTRLLVL.

V usage is TRBV19 and J usage is TRBJ1-5, with D tentatively TRBD1 (5 bases). CDR1 LNHDA and CDR2 SQIVND come from the germline V gene (reference sequence). The ends were cut back, 11 bases at V and 7 bases at J, with 15 bases in the middle. The CDR3 is 12 amino acids. CDR3 sequence: CACPPQGQPQHF. The CDR3 DNA sequence: TGTGCCTGTCCCCCCCAGGGACAGCCCCAGCATTTT.

This clone was picked up a small number of times. CDR3 residues: CASSVGRTGRLAFF. CDR3 sequence (DNA): TGTGCCAGCAGCGTTGGGAGGACAGGGAGGCTAGCTTTCTTT. This rearrangement joins TRBV27 to TRBJ1-1; 8 positions match TRBD1. This CDR3 is 14 amino acids long. Germline V gene data show CDR1 as MNHEY and CDR2 as SMNVEV (reference sequence). V was pared by 6 bases and J by 10 bases, with 13 bases of the junction left unmatched.

The V call is TRBV30, the J call TRBJ2-7; D is undetermined. V was clipped by 2 bases and J by 3 bases, with 23 bases between them. There are 17 residues in the CDR3. CDR1 is GTSNPN and CDR2 is SVGIG in the germline V gene (reference sequence). CDR3 sequence (DNA): TGTGCCTGGAGTCCCCCTCATACCCGGAGAGCATACTACGAGCAGTACTTC. It is translated as CAWSPPHTRRAYYEQYF.

V and J are TRBV6-1 and TRBJ2-2, with 14 bases identical to TRBD2. The CDR3 loop spans 17 amino acids. Per the germline V gene, CDR1 is MNHNS and CDR2 is SASEGT. After removal of 1 base from V and 4 bases from J, the junction contained 2 bases not matched to a gene. CDR3 residues: CASSEGLAGGATGELFF. The DNA of the CDR3 is TGTGCCAGCAGTGAAGGACTAGCGGGGGGGGCCACCGGGGAGCTGTTTTTT.

The chain employs TRBV4-1 and TRBJ2-5; 9 nucleotides agree with TRBD2. Germline lookup yields CDR1 MGHRA and CDR2 YSYEKL. V lost 0 bases, J lost 0 bases, and 5 bases stayed unmatched. CDR3 length equals 17 residues. The CDR3 sequence is CASSQDCASGDQETQYF. CDR3 nucleotide sequence: TGCGCCAGCAGCCAAGATTGCGCTAGCGGGGACCAAGAGACCCAGTACTTC.

This chain connects TRBV7-2 to TRBJ2-2, with 7 bases fitting TRBD2. V lost 2 bases and J lost 3; bases outside the gene matches: 9. The CDR3 is 17 residues long. Germline-derived CDR1 and CDR2 are SGHTA and FQGNSA. The CDR3 nucleotides are TGTGCCAGCAGCTTATGGCGGCGGGAGTGGGACACCGGGGAGCTGTTTTTT. Translating gives CASSLWRREWDTGELFF.

This clone came up a few times. The chain has TRBV15 and TRBJ2-7; D remains unclear. V dropped 0 bases and J dropped 2 bases, with 17 bases sitting between them. Germline V gives CDR1 LNHNV, CDR2 YYDKDF (reference sequence). The CDR3 covers 17 residues. The CDR3 spells CATSRDPNTRPAYEQYF. In DNA, the CDR3 is TGTGCCACCAGCAGAGATCCGAACACCCGTCCCGCCTACGAGCAGTACTTC. Complete variable domain (other parts from reference TRBV15 and TRBJ2-7): DAMVIQNPRYQVTQFGKPVTLSCSQTLNHNVMYWYQQKSSQAPKLLFHYYDKDFNNEADTPDNFQSRRPNTSFCFLDIRSPGLGDTAMYLCATSRDPNTRPAYEQYFGPGTRLTVT.

The chain combines TRBV28 with TRBJ2-7; D not resolved. CDR1 is MDHEN and CDR2 is SYDVKM in the germline V gene. The CDR3 consists of 13 residues. V lost 2 bases, J lost 3 bases, and 8 bases lay in between. CDR3 in DNA: TGTGCCAGCAGTTTAGGCGGATACTACGAGCAGTACTTC. Translated, it gives CASSLGGYYEQYF.

Turning to this clone: Other DNA sequences in this specimen translate into the identical CDR3. The chain couples TRBV27 to TRBJ1-2; D is unclear. The CDR3 extends over 13 amino acids. The germline V gene encodes CDR1 MNHEY and CDR2 SMNVEV (reference sequence). V was trimmed by 2 bases and J by 1 base, leaving 5 bases between them. The DNA of the CDR3 is TGTGCCAGCAGTTTAAGCAGTAACTATGGCTACACCTTC. It codes for CASSLSSNYGYTF.

J is TRBJ1-1 and V is TRBV28; 7 positions agree with TRBD1. The CDR3 has 16 residues. Germline assignment: CDR1 MDHEN and CDR2 SYDVKM. The J segment lost 0 bases and the V segment lost 4 bases, leaving 8 bases of the junction unmatched. CDR3 region: CASSSGTDRLNTEAFF. The CDR3 coding sequence is TGTGCCAGCAGTTCTGGGACAGATAGATTGAACACTGAAGCTTTCTTT. The whole variable domain, remainder taken from reference TRBV28 and TRBJ1-1, is DVKVTQSSRYLVKRTGEKVFLECVQDMDHENMFWYRQDPGLGLRLIYFSYDVKMKEKGDIPEGYSVSREKKERFSLILESASTNQTSMYLCASSSGTDRLNTEAFFGQGTRLTVV.

The chain has TRBV19 and TRBJ2-2; a possible D gene is TRBD1 (5 bases). V shed 7 bases and J shed 6 bases, with 9 bases lying between them. CDR1 LNHDA and CDR2 SQIVND come from the germline V gene (reference sequence). This CDR3 region has 12 residues. This CDR3 is CASNQGAGELFF. CDR3 nucleotide sequence: TGTGCCAGTAATCAGGGTGCCGGGGAGCTGTTTTTT.